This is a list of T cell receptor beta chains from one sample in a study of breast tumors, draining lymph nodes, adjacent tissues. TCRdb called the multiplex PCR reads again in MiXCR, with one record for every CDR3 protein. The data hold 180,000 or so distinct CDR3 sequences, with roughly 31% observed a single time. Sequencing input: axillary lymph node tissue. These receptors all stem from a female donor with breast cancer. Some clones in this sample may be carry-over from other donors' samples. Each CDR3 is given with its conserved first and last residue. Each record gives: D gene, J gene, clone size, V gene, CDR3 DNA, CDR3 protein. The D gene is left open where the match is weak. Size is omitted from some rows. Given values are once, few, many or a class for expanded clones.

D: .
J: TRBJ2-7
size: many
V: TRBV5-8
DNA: TGTGCCAGCAGTCAAAGGATAATCCGGGACCGATCCTACGAGCAGTACTTC
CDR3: CASSQRIIRDRSYEQYF

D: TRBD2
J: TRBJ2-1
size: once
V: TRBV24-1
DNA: TGTGCCACCACGACTAGCGGGAGTCCCTACAATGAGCAGTTCTTC
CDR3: CATTTSGSPYNEQFF

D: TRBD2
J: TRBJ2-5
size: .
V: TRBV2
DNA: TGTGCCAGCAGTGAGGGGGGGAGGAAGACCCAGTACTTC
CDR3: CASSEGGRKTQYF

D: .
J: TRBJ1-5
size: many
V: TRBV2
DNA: TGTGCCAGCAGTGATAAGGGAGGCAATCAGCCCCAGCATTTT
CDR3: CASSDKGGNQPQHF

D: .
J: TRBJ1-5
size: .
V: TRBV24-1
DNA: TGTGCCACACACTCCGGACAGAACCAAGAGACCCAGCATTTT
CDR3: CATHSGQNQETQHF

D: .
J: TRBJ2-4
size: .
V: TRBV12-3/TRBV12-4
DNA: TGTGCCAGCAGTTTAGGTTCTGGAGGCAAAAACATTCAGTACTTC
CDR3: CASSLGSGGKNIQYF

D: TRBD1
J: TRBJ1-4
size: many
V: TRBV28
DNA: TGTGCCAGCAGTCTTCACGGGACAGGAGGATGGAAACTGTTTTTT
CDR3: CASSLHGTGGWKLFF

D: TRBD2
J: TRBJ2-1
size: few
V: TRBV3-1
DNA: TGTGCCAGCAGCTCCACTAGCGGGGGGTTAAATGAGCAGTTCTTC
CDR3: CASSSTSGGLNEQFF

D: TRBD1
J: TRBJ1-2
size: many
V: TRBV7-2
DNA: TGTGCCAGCAGCTCGGACAGGGGGCGGGGCGATGGCTACACCTTC
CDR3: CASSSDRGRGDGYTF

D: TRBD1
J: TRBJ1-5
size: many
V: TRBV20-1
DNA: TGCAGTGCTAGATTGGGACAGGGAGGGCAGCCCCAGCATTTT
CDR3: CSARLGQGGQPQHF

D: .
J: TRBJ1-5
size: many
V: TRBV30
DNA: TGTGCCTGGAGTGGGGGGGCAAGCAATCAGCCCCAGCATTTT
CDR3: CAWSGGASNQPQHF

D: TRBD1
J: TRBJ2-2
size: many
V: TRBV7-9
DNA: TGTGCCAGCAGCTTAGCGCGGACAGGGGCGGACGGGGAGCTGTTTTTT
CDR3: CASSLARTGADGELFF

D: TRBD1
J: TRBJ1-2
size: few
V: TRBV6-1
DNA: TGTGCCAGCAGTCAAGGGACAGAGCCGCGCTACACCTTC
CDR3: CASSQGTEPRYTF

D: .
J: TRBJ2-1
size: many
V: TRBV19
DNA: TGTGCCAGTAGTATAGCGGGGGGCACCAAAAAATATGAGCAGTTCTTC
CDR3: CASSIAGGTKKYEQFF

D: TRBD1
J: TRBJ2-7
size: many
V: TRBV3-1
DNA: TGTGCCAGCAGCCGGACAGGTGGGCAGCAGTACTTC
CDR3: CASSRTGGQQYF

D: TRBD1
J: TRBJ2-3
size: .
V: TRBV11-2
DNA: TGTGCCAGCAGCAGGGGACAGACTAGCACAGATACGCAGTATTTT
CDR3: CASSRGQTSTDTQYF

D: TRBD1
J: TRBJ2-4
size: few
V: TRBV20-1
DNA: TGCAGTGCTAGAGCCCCCCCTGACAGGGCCCCAGCCAAAAACATTCAGTACTTC
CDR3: CSARAPPDRAPAKNIQYF

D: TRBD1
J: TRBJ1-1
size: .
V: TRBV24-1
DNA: TGTGCCACCAGTGAGACAGGGTATGAAGCTTTCTTT
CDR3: CATSETGYEAFF

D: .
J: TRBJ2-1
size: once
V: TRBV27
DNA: TGTGCCAGCAGTTTAGCCCCCAGGCCTAATAGCCACAATGAGCAGTTCTTC
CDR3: CASSLAPRPNSHNEQFF

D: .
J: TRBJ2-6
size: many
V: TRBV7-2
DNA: TGTGCCAGCAGCTTAGCAGGCTCTGGGGCCAACGTCCTGACTTTC
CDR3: CASSLAGSGANVLTF

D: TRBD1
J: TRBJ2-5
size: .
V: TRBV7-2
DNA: TGTGCCAGCAGCTACCGGGACAGGGCCCCCCATGGGGAGACCCAGTACTTC
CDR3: CASSYRDRAPHGETQYF

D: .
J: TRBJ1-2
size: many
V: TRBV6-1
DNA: TGTGCCAGCAGTGACGGGGGCTTCTATGGCTACACCTTC
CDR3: CASSDGGFYGYTF

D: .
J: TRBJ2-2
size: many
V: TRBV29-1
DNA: TGCAGCGTTGACAGGGCGAACACCGGGGAGCTGTTTTTT
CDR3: CSVDRANTGELFF

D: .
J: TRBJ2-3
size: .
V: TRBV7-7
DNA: TGTGCTAGCAGCTCGCCCGGGGGTGGCGAGCAGTATTTT
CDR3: CASSSPGGGEQYF

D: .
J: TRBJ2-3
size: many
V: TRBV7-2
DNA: TGTGCCAGCAGCCCTCCCCCCAGCGTCACAGATACGCAGTATTTT
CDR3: CASSPPPSVTDTQYF

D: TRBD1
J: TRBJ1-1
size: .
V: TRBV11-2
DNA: TGTGCCAGCAGCCCGTGGACAGGGTCGAGCACTGAAGCTTTCTTT
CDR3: CASSPWTGSSTEAFF

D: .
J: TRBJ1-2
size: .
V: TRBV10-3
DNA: TGTGCCGCGAGAAGAGACCCCTCTGGAAACACCTTC
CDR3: CAARRDPSGNTF

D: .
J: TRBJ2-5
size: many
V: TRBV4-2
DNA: TGTGCCAGCAGCCCCTCCCCGAGGACCCAAGGGGGAGAGACCCAGTACTTC
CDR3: CASSPSPRTQGGETQYF

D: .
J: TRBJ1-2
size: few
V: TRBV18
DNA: TGTGCCAGCTCACCAGCTCCACAGGATTCCTATGGCTACACCTTC
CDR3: CASSPAPQDSYGYTF

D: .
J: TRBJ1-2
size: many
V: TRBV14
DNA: TGTGCCAGCAGCCGGACAGATAACTATGGCTACACCTTC
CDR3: CASSRTDNYGYTF

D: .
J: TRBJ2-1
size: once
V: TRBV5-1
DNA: TGCGCCAGCAGCTTAGGGGGAAATTCCTACAATGAGCAGTTCTTC
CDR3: CASSLGGNSYNEQFF

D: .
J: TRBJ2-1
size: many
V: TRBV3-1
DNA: TGTGCCAGCAGCCGCATTGGAGCCTACAATGAGCAGTTCTTC
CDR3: CASSRIGAYNEQFF

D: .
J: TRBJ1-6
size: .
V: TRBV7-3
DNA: TGTGCCAGCAGCACCGACACCGGGGGGGGTAATTCACCCCTCCACTTT
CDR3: CASSTDTGGGNSPLHF

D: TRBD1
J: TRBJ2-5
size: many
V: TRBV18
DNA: TGTGCCAGCTCACCACAGGGACAGGGTCAGACCCAGTACTTC
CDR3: CASSPQGQGQTQYF

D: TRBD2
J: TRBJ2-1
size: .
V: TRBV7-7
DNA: TGTGCTAGCCGACCGGGACTAGCCTACAATGAGCAGTTCTTC
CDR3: CASRPGLAYNEQFF

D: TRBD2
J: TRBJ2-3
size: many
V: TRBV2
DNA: TGTGCCAGCATGACTAGCTTAGGTTTAGATACGCAGTATTTT
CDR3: CASMTSLGLDTQYF

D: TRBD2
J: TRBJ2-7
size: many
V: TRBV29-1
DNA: TGCAGCGTACCGGGACTAGCAGGCGAGCAGTACTTC
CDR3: CSVPGLAGEQYF

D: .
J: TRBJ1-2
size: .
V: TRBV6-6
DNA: TGTACCAGCAGTCACGGGGGGAACTATGGCTACACCTTC
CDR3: CTSSHGGNYGYTF

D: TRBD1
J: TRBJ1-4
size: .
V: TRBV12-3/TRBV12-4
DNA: TGTGCCAGCAGTTTCGCGGGACAGGGGCATATTAATGAAAAACTGTTTTTT
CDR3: CASSFAGQGHINEKLFF

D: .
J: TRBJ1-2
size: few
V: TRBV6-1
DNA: TGTGCCAGCAGTGAAGTTCCAGGGTCAAATGGCTACACCTTC
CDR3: CASSEVPGSNGYTF

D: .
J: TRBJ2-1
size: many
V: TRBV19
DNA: TGTGCCAGTAGCTTCGGGCCAGACAATGAGCAGTTCTTC
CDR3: CASSFGPDNEQFF

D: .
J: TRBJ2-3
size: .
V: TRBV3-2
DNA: TGTGCCAGCAGCCAAGAAGGAAACAGGGTCTCGAGAACAGATACGCAGTATTTT
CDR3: CASSQEGNRVSRTDTQYF

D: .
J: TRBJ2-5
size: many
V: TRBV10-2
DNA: TGCGCCAGCGAGGGGGGTTCCCAAGAGACCCAGTACTTC
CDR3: CASEGGSQETQYF

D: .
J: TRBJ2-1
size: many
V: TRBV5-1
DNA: TGCGCCAGCAGCTTGGACCCGGGGGTGGGTAATGAGCAGTTCTTC
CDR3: CASSLDPGVGNEQFF

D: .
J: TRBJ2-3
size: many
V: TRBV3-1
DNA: TGTGCCAGCAGAAGGGGGGGGTTTAGCACAGATACGCAGTATTTT
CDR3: CASRRGGFSTDTQYF

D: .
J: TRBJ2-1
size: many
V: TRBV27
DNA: TGTGCCAGCAGTTGCACGGACACCTACAATGAGCAGTTCTTC
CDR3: CASSCTDTYNEQFF

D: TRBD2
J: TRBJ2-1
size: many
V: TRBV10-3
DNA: TGTGCCATCAGCCCGGGGCTAGCGGTGAACAATGAGCAGTTCTTC
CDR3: CAISPGLAVNNEQFF

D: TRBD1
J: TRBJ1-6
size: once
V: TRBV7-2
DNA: TGTGCCAGCAGCTTTAGGACAGGCCACTCACCCCTCCACTTT
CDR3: CASSFRTGHSPLHF

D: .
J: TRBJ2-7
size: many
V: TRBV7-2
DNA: TGTGCCAGCAGCTTAGTAACCCGGGAGCAGTACTTC
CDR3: CASSLVTREQYF

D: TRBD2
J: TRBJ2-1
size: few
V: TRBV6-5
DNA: TGTGCCAGCAGTTTGGCGGGAGGGACCCACAATGAGCAGTTCTTC
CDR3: CASSLAGGTHNEQFF

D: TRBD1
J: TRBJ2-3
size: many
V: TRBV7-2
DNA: TGTGCCAGCAGCTTGGGGACAGGGGGAGGCACAGATACGCAGTATTTT
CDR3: CASSLGTGGGTDTQYF

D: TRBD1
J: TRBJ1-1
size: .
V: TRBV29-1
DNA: TGCAGCGTCGGGACAGGTGGCGAAGCTTTCTTT
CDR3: CSVGTGGEAFF

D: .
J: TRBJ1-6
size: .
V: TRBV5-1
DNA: TGCGCCAGCAGCTTGGCAGGGGCCAGCTATAATCCACCCCTCCACTTT
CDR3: CASSLAGASYNPPLHF